The 20 T cell receptor beta chains listed next were all sequenced from one sample in a study of blood T cells in healthy people across ages. The authors ran a second PCR of about 6 to 11 cycles using a sample-barcoded 5' primer and a J-beta primer mix. TCRdb redid the calling of the 5' RACE reads with MiXCR, one entry per CDR3 protein. The data contain some 760,000 distinct CDR3 sequences, 20% to 25% of them singletons. These data were also reused for a study on T cells of mothers and their children.

The source material was blood. All receptors come from a boy aged 10-17 years in good health.

This clonotype was seen at least ten times. The rearrangement links TRBV20-1 to TRBJ2-7, with D hard to call. Germline lookup yields CDR1 DFQATT and CDR2 SNEGSKA (reference sequence). V was trimmed by 0 bases and J by 9 bases, leaving 9 bases between them. The CDR3 loop spans 11 amino acids. Here the CDR3 DNA reads TGCAGTGCTAGAGACGGACGCGGGCAGTACTTC. Amino acids: CSARDGRGQYF.

This clonotype has only a few counts. The chain couples TRBV14 to TRBJ2-7; D not certain. Trimming pared 3 bases from V and 3 bases from J, leaving 9 bases between. CDR1 and CDR2 (germline): SGHDN, FVKESK. CDR3 length equals 13 residues. This CDR3 is CASSQASFYEQYF. Here the CDR3 DNA reads TGTGCCAGCAGCCAGGCCAGCTTCTACGAGCAGTACTTC. The variable domain in full, with the rest retrieved from reference TRBV14 and TRBJ2-7, is EAGVTQFPSHSVIEKGQTVTLRCDPISGHDNLYWYRRVMGKEIKFLLHFVKESKQDESGMPNNRFLAERTGGTYSTLKVQPAELEDSGVYFCASSQASFYEQYFGPGTRLTVT.

The chain employs TRBV27 and TRBJ2-5; 8 nucleotides align to TRBD1. The V segment lost 4 bases and the J segment 5 bases; nucleotides outside the gene matches: 12. Germline V gives CDR1 MNHEY, CDR2 SMNVEV (reference sequence). This CDR3 has 16 amino acids. Here the CDR3 reads CASSSKRQGSIETQYF. CDR3 coding DNA: TGTGCCAGCAGTTCAAAAAGACAGGGGTCCATCGAGACCCAGTACTTC.

A note on this clonotype: The junction departs from the called germline gene at one end, perhaps through a read error. The chain couples TRBV25-1 to TRBJ2-3; D is uncertain. From germline, CDR1 is MGHDK and CDR2 SYGVNS. This CDR3 region has 14 residues. The DNA for the CDR3 is TGTGCCAGCAGGGAACAAAGATTATCAGATACGCAGTGTTTT. Translation gives CASREQRLSDTQCF.

V is TRBV6-2 or TRBV6-3 and J is TRBJ2-5; TRBD1 matches at 10 bases. Trimming at V came to 4 bases and at J to 8 bases, leaving 7 bases not matched to a gene. The CDR3 covers 14 residues. Germline V CDR1 and CDR2: MNHEY, SVGEGT. The CDR3 DNA sequence: TGTGCCAGCAGTTTGGACAGGGGGGGAAAAACCCAGTACTTC. It encodes CASSLDRGGKTQYF.

The chain is built from TRBV12-3 or TRBV12-4 and TRBJ1-1; D may be TRBD1 (5 bases). Trimming left V 2 bases short and J 0 bases short, with 7 bases between. This CDR3 contains 14 residues. In DNA form, the CDR3 reads TGTGCCAGCAGTTTACCCAGGGTGAACACTGAAGCTTTCTTT. This sequence encodes CASSLPRVNTEAFF.

The rearrangement joins TRBV6-1 to TRBJ1-5; D call uncertain. Germline V gene sequence: CDR1 MNHNS, CDR2 SASEGT. The length of the CDR3 is 13 residues. Trimming took off 4 bases at V and 0 bases at J, with 4 bases between the two ends. This chain's CDR3 is CASSGTSNQPQHF. The DNA of the CDR3 is TGTGCCAGCAGTGGGACTAGCAATCAGCCCCAGCATTTT.

The chain is built from TRBV15 and TRBJ2-5; TRBD2 aligns across 7 bases. Germline V lookup: CDR1 LNHNV, CDR2 YYDKDF (reference sequence). Germline trimming cut 6 bases from V and 1 base from J; bases unmatched to any gene: 8. This CDR3 has 15 amino acids. Here the CDR3 DNA reads TGTGCCACCAGGGACCGAGCGGGGATCCAAGAGACCCAGTACTTC. This encodes CATRDRAGIQETQYF.

This clonotype was seen a few times. The chain couples TRBV2 to TRBJ2-5; D gene unclear. Judging by the DNA end, TRBJ2-1 fits better; the J call may be wrong. Per germline, CDR1 SNHLY and CDR2 FYNNEI. CDR3 length equals 15 residues. CDR3 sequence: CAIMGPAALSNEQFF. The CDR3 DNA reads as TGTGCCATCATGGGCCCGGCGGCACTATCAAATGAGCAGTTCTTC.

The chain carries TRBV29-1 and TRBJ2-7; D unclear. The germline gives CDR1 SQVTM, CDR2 ANQGSEA. V lost 0 bases to trimming and J lost 2 bases, with 11 bases between them. The CDR3 length is 14 residues. The DNA for the CDR3 is TGCAGCGTTGAAGATCACGCCAGTACCTACGAGCAGTACTTC. It yields the protein CSVEDHASTYEQYF.

J is TRBJ1-4 and V is TRBV5-1; D is unclear. Trimming took 4 bases from V and 8 from J, leaving 18 bases between them. The CDR3 has 15 residues. Germline V gene data show CDR1 as SGHRS and CDR2 as YFSETQ. CDR3 DNA: TGCGCCAGCAGCCCAGTCCCGGGTGTGGGGGAAAAACTGTTTTTT. This translates into CASSPVPGVGEKLFF.

V and J are TRBV13 and TRBJ2-5; 7 nucleotides agree with TRBD1. CDR1 and CDR2 (germline): PRHDT, FYEKMQ (reference sequence). The V and J ends lost 0 bases and 3 bases, in that order; junction bases with no gene match: 4. This CDR3 contains 15 residues. The CDR3 here is CASSLGGQEEETQYF. The CDR3 DNA is TGTGCCAGCAGCTTAGGCGGACAGGAGGAAGAGACCCAGTACTTC.

This clonotype occurred a few times. The rearrangement joins TRBV11-2 to TRBJ1-1; D not certain. In germline, CDR1 is SGHAT, CDR2 FQNNGV. The CDR3 contains 16 residues. V dropped 6 bases and J dropped 3 bases, with 20 bases sitting between them. CDR3 in DNA: TGTGCCAGCAGGGGTGGGATGGGCCTGGAGCACACTGAAGCTTTCTTT. This encodes CASRGGMGLEHTEAFF.

This rearrangement joins TRBV7-6 to TRBJ1-4; no clear D gene. Per the germline V gene, CDR1 is SGHVS and CDR2 is FNYEAQ. This CDR3 is 15 amino acids long. V was clipped by 5 bases and J by 5 bases, with 15 bases between them. The CDR3 coding sequence is TGTGCCAGCAGCCCTGCTCCGGGTCCGAATGAAAAACTGTTTTTT. As protein: CASSPAPGPNEKLFF.

This chain uses TRBV5-6 with TRBJ2-3; D tentatively fits TRBD1 or TRBD2 (5 bases each). Germline V gives CDR1 SGHDT, CDR2 YYEEEE. The CDR3 length is 18 residues. V lost 2 bases to trimming and J lost 7 bases, with 26 bases between them. The CDR3: CASSFISGTGSLQNTQYF. The CDR3 region has the DNA TGTGCCAGCAGCTTTATTTCCGGGACCGGTTCCCTTCAGAATACGCAGTATTTT. The full variable domain, rest sourced from reference TRBV5-6 and TRBJ2-3, is DAGVTQSPTHLIKTRGQQVTLRCSPKSGHDTVSWYQQALGQGPQFIFQYYEEEERQRGNFPDRFSGHQFPNYSSELNVNALLLGDSALYLCASSFISGTGSLQNTQYFGPGTRLTVL.

This sequence joins TRBV4-1 and TRBJ1-2; D perhaps matches TRBD1 (5 bases). V was pared by 4 bases and J by 2 bases, with 14 bases between. Per the germline V gene, CDR1 is MGHRA and CDR2 is YSYEKL. CDR3 length equals 15 residues. CDR3 sequence (DNA): TGCGCCAGCAGCCTTGTGGCGCGGGGGAACTATGGCTACACCTTC. Translated: CASSLVARGNYGYTF.

The chain combines TRBV6-5 with TRBJ2-3, with a weak D call TRBD1 (6 bases). The CDR3 is made up of 14 amino acids. The ends were cut back, 5 bases at V and 8 bases at J, with 17 bases in the middle. Germline V lookup: CDR1 MNHEY, CDR2 SVGAGI. CDR3 in amino acids: CASSNRDIVGTQYF. Here the CDR3 DNA reads TGTGCCAGCAGTAATCGGGACATTGTGGGTACGCAGTATTTT.

The chain has TRBV27 and TRBJ2-5; 7 nucleotides align to TRBD1. The end of the DNA is better explained by TRBJ2-7, so the J call may be wrong. In germline, CDR1 is MNHEY, CDR2 SMNVEV (reference sequence). The CDR3 runs to 14 residues. The CDR3 nucleotides read TGTGCCAGCTCCCGACAGGGTCGCCCCTACGAGCAGTACTTC. Its translation is CASSRQGRPYEQYF.

The chain combines TRBV6-5 with TRBJ1-1; the D is unclear. The CDR3 has 11 amino acids. Trimming took off 6 bases at V and 7 bases at J, with 9 bases between the two ends. CDR1 is MNHEY and CDR2 is SVGAGI in the germline V gene. In DNA, the CDR3 is TGTGCCAGCAGCCACGGGGTTGAAGCTTTCTTT. Encoded protein: CASSHGVEAFF.

This sequence joins TRBV2 and TRBJ2-5; 10 bases align to TRBD2. Gene TRBJ2-1 matches the end of the DNA better, so the J call may be wrong. The CDR3 sequence is 16 residues long. The V gene's germline CDR1 is SNHLY and CDR2 FYNNEI. The CDR3 here is CASREGAGGPYNEQFF. In nucleotides, the CDR3 is TGTGCCAGCCGGGAGGGAGCGGGGGGGCCGTACAATGAGCAGTTCTTC.